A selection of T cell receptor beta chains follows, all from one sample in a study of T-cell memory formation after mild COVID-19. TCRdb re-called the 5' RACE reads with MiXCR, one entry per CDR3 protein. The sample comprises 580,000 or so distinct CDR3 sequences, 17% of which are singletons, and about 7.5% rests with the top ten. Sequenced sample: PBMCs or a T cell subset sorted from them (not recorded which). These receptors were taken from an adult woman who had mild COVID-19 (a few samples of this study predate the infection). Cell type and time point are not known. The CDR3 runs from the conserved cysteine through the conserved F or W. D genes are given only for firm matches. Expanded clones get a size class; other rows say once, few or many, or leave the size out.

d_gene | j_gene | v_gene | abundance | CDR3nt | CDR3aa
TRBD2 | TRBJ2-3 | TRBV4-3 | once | TGCGCCAGCAGCCAAGATAGGGTAGCGGGGCTCACAGATACGCAGTATTTT | CASSQDRVAGLTDTQYF
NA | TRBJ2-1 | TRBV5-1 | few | TGCGCCAGCAGCTTGGGCCTCGGAGGGTATGAGCAGTTCTTC | CASSLGLGGYEQFF
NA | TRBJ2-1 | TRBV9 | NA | TGTGCCAGCAGCGCCCAAAGTGTCTCCTACAATGAGCAGTTCTTC | CASSAQSVSYNEQFF
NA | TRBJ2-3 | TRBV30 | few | TGTGCCTGGAATACAGGGAAAGGAGATACGCAGTATTTT | CAWNTGKGDTQYF
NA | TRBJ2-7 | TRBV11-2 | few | TGTGCCAGCAGCTTTGGGGGAGAGGTCGAGCAGTACTTC | CASSFGGEVEQYF
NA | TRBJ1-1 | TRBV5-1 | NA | TGCGCCAGCAGTAAACAGGGCCTAAACACTGAAGCTTTCTTT | CASSKQGLNTEAFF
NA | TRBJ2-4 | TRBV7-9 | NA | TGTGCCAGCAGCTTAGTGGCGGGGTCCAAAAACATTCAGTACTTC | CASSLVAGSKNIQYF
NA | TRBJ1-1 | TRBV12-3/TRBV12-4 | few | TGTGCCAGCAGTTTCACCCCCCCGGCTGAAGCTTTCTTT | CASSFTPPAEAFF
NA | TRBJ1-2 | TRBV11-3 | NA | TGTGCCAGCAGCTCACCGGGACGTCAAGGCGGCTACACCTTC | CASSSPGRQGGYTF
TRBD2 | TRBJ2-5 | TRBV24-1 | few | TGTGCCACCAGTGATCCTGCAAGGCGGGGGGGAGTGGAGACCCAGTACTTC | CATSDPARRGGVETQYF
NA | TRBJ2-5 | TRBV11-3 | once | TGTGCCAGCAACGAGGGGAGGAGCACGGCGGCCCAAGAGACCCAGTACTTC | CASNEGRSTAAQETQYF
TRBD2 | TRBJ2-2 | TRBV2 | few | TGTGCCAGCAGCCCTAGCGGGAGGACGGGGGCCACCGGGGAGCTGTTTTTT | CASSPSGRTGATGELFF
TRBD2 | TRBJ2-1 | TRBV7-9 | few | TGTGCCAGCAGCTCCAGCGGGGGGTGGAATGAGCAGTTCTTC | CASSSSGGWNEQFF
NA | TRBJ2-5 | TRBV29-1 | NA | TGCAGCGTGGGGGAGCAAGAGACCCAGTACTTC | CSVGEQETQYF
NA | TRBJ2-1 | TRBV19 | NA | TGTGCCAGTAGATCGATAGCCGGTGAGCAGTTCTTC | CASRSIAGEQFF
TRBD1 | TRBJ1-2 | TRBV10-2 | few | TGCGCCAGCAGTGAGTCGGGACAGGGCGGCTATGGCTACACCTTC | CASSESGQGGYGYTF
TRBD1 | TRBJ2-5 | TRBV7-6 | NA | TGTGCCAGCAGCTCACCCGCAGGGGGCCGGGAGACCCAGTACTTC | CASSSPAGGRETQYF
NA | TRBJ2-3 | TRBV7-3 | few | TGTGCCAGCAGCTCGCCTGGGTGGGAGACCTCTAGCACAGATACGCAGTATTTT | CASSSPGWETSSTDTQYF
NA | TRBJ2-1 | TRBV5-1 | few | TGCGCCAGCAGCTTGGACTCGGGAGCATCCTACAATGAGCAGTTCTTC | CASSLDSGASYNEQFF
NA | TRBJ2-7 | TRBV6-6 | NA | TGTGCCAGCAGTTACACCGCAGGGGTGACCTCTTACGAGCAGTACTTC | CASSYTAGVTSYEQYF
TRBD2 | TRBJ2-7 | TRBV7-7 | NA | TGTGCTAGCAGCTCAGGGACTAGCGGGAGCGAGCAGTACTTC | CASSSGTSGSEQYF
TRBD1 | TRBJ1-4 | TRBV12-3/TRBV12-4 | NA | TGTGCCAGCAGTGACACAGGGGGCGCAGGTGAAAAACTGTTTTTT | CASSDTGGAGEKLFF
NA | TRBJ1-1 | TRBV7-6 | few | TGTGCCAGCAGCCTCCAGGATAACACTGAAGCTTTCTTT | CASSLQDNTEAFF
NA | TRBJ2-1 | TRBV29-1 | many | TGCAGCACAAGAGCCCAGGGATCCAGTGAGCAGTTCTTC | CSTRAQGSSEQFF
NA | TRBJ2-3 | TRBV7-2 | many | TGTGCCAGCAGCTTAGCACACACCACAGATACGCAGTATTTT | CASSLAHTTDTQYF
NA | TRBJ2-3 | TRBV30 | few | TGTGCCTGGAGTGTCGGGGAGCCTGATACGCAGTATTTT | CAWSVGEPDTQYF
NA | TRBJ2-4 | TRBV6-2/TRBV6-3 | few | TGTGCCAGCAGGCAGGGCTCTTCGAACATTCAGTACTTC | CASRQGSSNIQYF
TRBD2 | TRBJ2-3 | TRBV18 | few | TGTGCCAGCTCACCGAACGTTGCTAGCGGGGGAACAGATACGCAGTATTTT | CASSPNVASGGTDTQYF
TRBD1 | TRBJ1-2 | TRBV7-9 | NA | TGTGCCAGCAGCTTAAGTTATAACAGGGGGAACGGCTACACCTTC | CASSLSYNRGNGYTF
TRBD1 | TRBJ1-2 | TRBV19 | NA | TGTGCCAGCGTGACCATGGGACAGAGGGGCGAAGGCTACACCTTC | CASVTMGQRGEGYTF
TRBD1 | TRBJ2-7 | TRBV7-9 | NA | TGTGCCAGCAGCACCAGGGACAGGTACGAGCAGTACTTC | CASSTRDRYEQYF
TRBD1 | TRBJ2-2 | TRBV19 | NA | TGTGCCAGTAGTTGGACAGGTCTCAACACCGGGGAGCTGTTTTTT | CASSWTGLNTGELFF
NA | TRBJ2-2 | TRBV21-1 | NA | TGTGCCAGCAGCAAAGGGCGACTGTACACCGGGGAGCTGTTTTTT | CASSKGRLYTGELFF
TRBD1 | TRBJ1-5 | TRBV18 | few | TGTGCCAGCTCTCTGGACAGGGGCGAGCGTCCCCAGCATTTT | CASSLDRGERPQHF
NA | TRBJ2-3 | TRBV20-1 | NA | TGCAGTGCTTCCGGGTGGACAGATACGCAGTATTTT | CSASGWTDTQYF
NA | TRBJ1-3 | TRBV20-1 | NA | TGCAGTGCTAGTGCGGGGGCGGGAAACACCATATATTTT | CSASAGAGNTIYF
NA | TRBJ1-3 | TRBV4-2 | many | TGTGCCAGCAGCTCATATCGGGGGTCTGGAAACACCATATATTTT | CASSSYRGSGNTIYF
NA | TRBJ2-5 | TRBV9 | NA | TGTGCCAGCAGCCCCCTTCGAGGGGTAGAGCAAGAGACCCAGTACTTC | CASSPLRGVEQETQYF
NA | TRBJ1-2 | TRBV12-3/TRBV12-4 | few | TGTGCCAGCAGTTTTACCTACCATACAGGGAATGGCTACACCTTC | CASSFTYHTGNGYTF
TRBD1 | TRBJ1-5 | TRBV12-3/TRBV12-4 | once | TGTGCCAGCAGTTACATACAGGGGTCGAGCAATCAGCCCCAGCATTTT | CASSYIQGSSNQPQHF
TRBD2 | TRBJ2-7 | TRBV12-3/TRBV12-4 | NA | TGTGCCAGCAGTTTTGAGGCGGGGGGGGACTACGAGCAGTACTTC | CASSFEAGGDYEQYF
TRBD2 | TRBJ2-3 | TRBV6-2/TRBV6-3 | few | TGTGCCAGCAGTTACCATATAGCGGGAGAGGTCACAGATACGCAGTATTTT | CASSYHIAGEVTDTQYF
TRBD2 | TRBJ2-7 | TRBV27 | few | TGTGCCAGCAGTCCCAAGGTAGGGACTAGCGGGAGTCACGAGCAGTACTTC | CASSPKVGTSGSHEQYF
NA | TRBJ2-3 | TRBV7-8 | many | TGTGCCAGCAGCTTAGTGGCACTAGCCCCAGATACGCAGTATTTT | CASSLVALAPDTQYF
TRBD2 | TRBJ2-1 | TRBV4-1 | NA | TGCGCCAGCAGCCACCTATGGACTAGCGTGGCATACAATGAGCAGTTCTTC | CASSHLWTSVAYNEQFF
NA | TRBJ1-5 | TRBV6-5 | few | TGTGCCAGCAAGGCCGGGACATTTGGCAATCAGCCCCAGCATTTT | CASKAGTFGNQPQHF
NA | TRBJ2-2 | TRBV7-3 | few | TGTGCCAGCAGCTTAGCTGGGGGGCCGACCTTCACCGGGGAGCTGTTTTTT | CASSLAGGPTFTGELFF
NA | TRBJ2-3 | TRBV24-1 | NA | TGTGCCACCAGTATGACGACAGATACGCAGTATTTT | CATSMTTDTQYF
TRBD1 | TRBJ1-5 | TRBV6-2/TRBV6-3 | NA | TGTGCCACCGGGGCCGGACAGGGGAGAATACAGCCCCAGCATTTT | CATGAGQGRIQPQHF
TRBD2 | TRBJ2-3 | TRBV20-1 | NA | TGCAGTGCTAGTACCCTAGCGGAAACAGATACGCAGTATTTT | CSASTLAETDTQYF
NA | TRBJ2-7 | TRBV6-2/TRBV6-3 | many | TGTGCCAGCAGTATCGACCGGTACGAGCAGTACTTC | CASSIDRYEQYF
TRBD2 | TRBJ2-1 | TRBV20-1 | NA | TGCAGTGCTAGAGACGGGACTAGCTACAATGAGCAGTTCTTC | CSARDGTSYNEQFF
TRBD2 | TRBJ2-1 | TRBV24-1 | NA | TGTGCCACCAGTGATGTTCTGGGGCGGACTAGCGGGAGGTATGAGCAGTTCTTC | CATSDVLGRTSGRYEQFF
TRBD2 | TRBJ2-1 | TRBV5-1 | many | TGCGCCAGCAGCTTGGCTAGCGGGGGCGATGAGCAGTTCTTC | CASSLASGGDEQFF
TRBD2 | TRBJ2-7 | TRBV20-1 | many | TGCAGTGCGCGTACTAGCGGGAGGGCCTACGAGCAGTACTTC | CSARTSGRAYEQYF